The text below deals with one T cell receptor beta chain. The antigen is undetermined. This table comes from immunoSEQ multiplex PCR, and its TCRdb copy is limited to in-frame clones, with some not included. Altogether about 240,000 clones are present, around 88% being singletons, with the ten largest covering 1.2%. The data derive from a study of cytomegalovirus exposure and HLA in healthy donors. Study-wide results and limits: A list of around 160 TCR beta chains associated with cytomegalovirus was given. There were some public TCRs occurring in many donors, but most TCR sequences were rare. In the roughly 110 validation repertoires, about 94% of cluster scores exceeded 0, per a later analysis.

The donors were part of the validation cohort of roughly 110 subjects. That cohort was separate from the first cohort, which comprised about 670 subjects. The receptor's source is a woman in her twenties or thirties in good health and CMV-seropositive. The sample taken for sequencing was PBMCs.

This CDR3 reads CATSEMTGVMGELFF. CDR3 DNA: TGTGCCACGAGCGAGATGACAGGCGTGATGGGGGAGCTGTTTTTT. J is TRBJ2-2 and V is TRBV10-3, with TRBD1 as a possible D gene (6 bases). This CDR3 comprises 15 residues. Per germline, CDR1 ENHRY and CDR2 SYGVKD. Trimming pared 10 bases from V and 8 bases from J, leaving 23 bases between.